The present T cell receptor (beta chain) was sequenced within a study of blood T cell repertoires in COVID-19. Study in general: Specimens from acute and convalescent COVID-19 originated in the United States, Italy and Spain. Nucleic acid was either cDNA or gDNA, and it came from T cells, B-cell-depleted T cells, or PBMCs.

V lost 3 bases and J lost 5; bases outside the gene matches: 10. The CDR3 runs 17 residues. Authors' analysis steps: Estimates of nucleated cell counts were drawn from the amplification of reference gene primers. TCRdb keeps only in-frame clones here, not all; method: immunoSEQ multiplex PCR. The V and J calls and clone size come from that table; D and trimming were worked out from the DNA. The data contain 30,000 to 40,000 clones, 90% of them singletons. The source is a man aged 60 to 69 with active or convalescent COVID-19. Sequencing input: peripheral blood. This chain links TRBV5-3 with TRBJ2-3; 12 bases are shared with TRBD2. TRBV5-3 is annotated as an ORF whose role is uncertain. The CDR3, as DNA: TGTGCCAGAAGCTCGGGAGGACTAGCGGGAAACGGAGATACGCAGTATTTT. Its translation is CARSSGGLAGNGDTQYF.